These 22 T cell receptor beta chains came from one sample sequenced in a study of T-cell memory formation after mild COVID-19. TCRdb itself ran the 5' RACE reads through MiXCR, one entry per CDR3 protein. The table shows approximately 190,000 distinct CDR3 sequences, with around 17% occurring only once. Sample: PBMCs or a T cell subset sorted from them (not recorded which). These receptors were taken from an adult woman who had mild COVID-19 (a few samples of this study predate the infection). Cell type and time point are not known.

This clonotype was recorded a few times. V usage is TRBV18 and J usage is TRBJ2-1; 12 bases are a match to TRBD2. This CDR3 region has 18 residues. J lost 3 bases, V lost 0 bases, and 6 bases had no gene match. Germline V gene sequence: CDR1 KGHSH, CDR2 LQKENI. The CDR3 sequence is CASSPPASGRAVYNEQFF. The CDR3 region has the DNA TGTGCCAGCTCACCACCGGCTAGCGGGAGGGCCGTCTACAATGAGCAGTTCTTC.

The chain couples TRBV5-1 to TRBJ2-2; 12 bases are a match to TRBD1. The V gene's germline CDR1 is SGHRS and CDR2 YFSETQ. Trimming cost V 5 bases and J 5 bases; bases outside gene matches: 10. The CDR3 length is 17 residues. CDR3 amino acids: CASSSGTGGLRTGELFF. The DNA of the CDR3 is TGCGCCAGCAGTTCCGGGACAGGGGGCTTACGGACCGGGGAGCTGTTTTTT. Looking up the rest from reference TRBV5-1 and TRBJ2-2 gives the full variable domain: KAGVTQTPRYLIKTRGQQVTLSCSPISGHRSVSWYQQTPGQGLQFLFEYFSETQRNKGNFPGRFSGRQFSNSRSEMNVSTLELGDSALYLCASSSGTGGLRTGELFFGEGSRLTVL.

This clonotype was counted a few times. The chain is built from TRBV12-3 or TRBV12-4 and TRBJ1-4; 7 positions agree with TRBD1. The CDR3 is 14 residues long. The J segment lost 8 bases and the V segment lost 5 bases, leaving 8 bases of the junction unmatched. The CDR3 DNA is TGTGCCAGCAGTCTCGGACAGGTTACCGAAAAACTGTTTTTT. Amino acids: CASSLGQVTEKLFF.

V and J are TRBV12-3 or TRBV12-4 and TRBJ2-4, with TRBD1 matching over 9 bases. Trimming took 6 bases from V and 0 from J; bases not matched to a gene: 3. This CDR3 is 15 amino acids long. CDR3 protein: CASRSTGGAKNIQYF. CDR3 DNA: TGTGCCAGCAGGTCGACAGGGGGAGCCAAAAACATTCAGTACTTC.

The chain is built from TRBV6-5 and TRBJ1-1; D is possibly TRBD1 (6 bases). The germline V and J ends were trimmed by 6 bases and 1 base, with 18 bases remaining between them. Per the germline V gene, CDR1 is MNHEY and CDR2 is SVGAGI. The CDR3 contains 16 residues. In DNA form, the CDR3 reads TGTGCCAGCAGGCGTAATCCCGGACAGTCGAACACTGAAGCTTTCTTT. Its translation is CASRRNPGQSNTEAFF.

This clonotype has just a few counts. The V and J genes are TRBV24-1 and TRBJ2-5; 7 nucleotides match TRBD2. V lost 5 bases, J lost 7 bases, and 3 bases stayed unmatched. CDR3 length: 12 residues. Per the germline V gene, CDR1 is KGHDR and CDR2 is SFDVKD. The CDR3 spells CATSAPSGTQYF. The CDR3 nucleotides read TGTGCCACCAGTGCTCCTAGCGGGACCCAGTACTTC.

The genes are TRBV5-6 and TRBJ2-1; 8 nucleotides line up with TRBD2. The V gene end was trimmed by 4 bases and the J gene end by 0 bases; junction bases not matched to a gene: 3. CDR1 is SGHDT, CDR2 YYEEEE, per germline. CDR3 length: 15 amino acids. CDR3: CASSASGFSYNEQFF. The CDR3, as DNA: TGTGCCAGCAGCGCTAGCGGGTTCTCCTACAATGAGCAGTTCTTC.

In this sample, this clonotype turned up many times. The V and J genes are TRBV12-3 or TRBV12-4 and TRBJ1-5; D may be TRBD1 (5 bases). The CDR3 sequence is 16 residues long. Trimming shortened V by 3 bases and J by 4 bases, and 16 bases separated the two germline ends. CDR3 protein: CASSFSDIRGNQPQHF. CDR3 nucleotides: TGTGCCAGCAGTTTCTCCGACATCCGGGGGAATCAGCCCCAGCATTTT.

The table lists this clonotype with a few counts. The genes are TRBV5-1 and TRBJ1-1; 7 bases are a match to TRBD1. The CDR3 is 15 amino acids. Germline V gives CDR1 SGHRS, CDR2 YFSETQ. With V trimmed by 2 bases and J by 2 bases, 6 bases remained unmatched. The CDR3 protein is CASSLRGGSNTEAFF. In nucleotides, the CDR3 is TGCGCCAGCAGCTTAAGAGGGGGCAGCAACACTGAAGCTTTCTTT.

This clonotype was counted between two and nine times. The chain couples TRBV7-3 to TRBJ2-1, with 14 bases aligning to TRBD2. V trimming: 5 bases; J trimming: 10 bases; junction bases outside the gene matches: 7. This CDR3 has 15 residues. CDR1 is SGHTA, CDR2 FQGTGA, per germline. CDR3 in DNA: TGTGCCAGCAGCCCCGGACTAGCGGGGGGCCGAGAGCAGTTCTTC. As protein: CASSPGLAGGREQFF.

In this sample, this clonotype turned up many times. This chain links TRBV7-2 with TRBJ2-1, with D possibly being TRBD2 (6 bases). Germline CDR1 and CDR2: SGHTA and FQGNSA. The ends were cut back, 1 base at V and 5 bases at J, with 12 bases in the middle. There are 15 residues in the CDR3. The CDR3 reads CASSLVGRGNNEQFF. DNA for the CDR3: TGTGCCAGCAGCTTAGTCGGGAGAGGTAACAATGAGCAGTTCTTC.

This clonotype has a handful of counts. V and J are TRBV5-1 and TRBJ2-1; D possibly corresponds to TRBD1 (5 bases). Trimming took 1 base from V and 6 from J, leaving 14 bases between them. Germline CDR1 and CDR2: SGHRS and YFSETQ. CDR3 size: 15 residues. CDR3 residues: CASSLLQAGGNEQFF. The CDR3 region has the DNA TGCGCCAGCAGCTTGTTACAGGCTGGTGGCAATGAGCAGTTCTTC.

This clonotype was picked up many times. CDR3 coding DNA: TGTGCCAGCAGTTCCCTGGACAGGGGACGCAATGAGCAGTTCTTC. Protein product: CASSSLDRGRNEQFF. The chain has TRBV25-1 and TRBJ2-1, with 9 nucleotides matching TRBD1. The CDR3 runs to 15 residues. V dropped 5 bases and J dropped 6; count of bases not matched to a gene: 8. The germline CDR1 and CDR2 sequences are MGHDK and SYGVNS.

This clonotype was seen a few times. This chain uses TRBV20-1 with TRBJ2-1; 7 positions match TRBD2. The CDR3 runs 14 residues. In germline, CDR1 is DFQATT, CDR2 SNEGSKA (reference sequence). The V segment lost 3 bases and the J segment 2 bases; nucleotides outside the gene matches: 4. CDR3 in amino acids: CSARDLAAYNEQFF. The CDR3 DNA reads as TGCAGTGCTAGGGATCTAGCGGCCTACAATGAGCAGTTCTTC.

In this sample, this clonotype turned up a few times. The chain couples TRBV10-2 to TRBJ2-2; 10 nucleotides align to TRBD2. In germline, CDR1 is WSHSY, CDR2 SAAADI. The V and J ends lost 3 bases and 4 bases, in that order; junction bases with no gene match: 5. This CDR3 comprises 16 residues. This CDR3 is CASSDLAGAGTGELFF. DNA of the CDR3: TGCGCCAGCAGTGACCTAGCGGGGGCGGGCACCGGGGAGCTGTTTTTT.

The rearrangement uses TRBV7-8 and TRBJ2-3; a weak D match, TRBD1 (7 bases). This CDR3 comprises 16 residues. V lost 10 bases, J lost 0 bases, and 20 bases lay in between. In germline, CDR1 is SGHVS, CDR2 FQNEAQ. The CDR3 region has the DNA TGTGCCATTACACAGGGGAGGTGGACTAGCACAGATACGCAGTATTTT. Its protein is CAITQGRWTSTDTQYF.

The genes are TRBV6-5 and TRBJ2-2; 8 bases match TRBD2. The ends lost 4 bases at V and 0 bases at J; junction bases unmatched: 10. Germline V gene lookup returns CDR1 MNHEY and CDR2 SVGAGI. The CDR3 is 18 amino acids. The CDR3 here is CASSSPASGGPNTGELFF. In DNA, the CDR3 is TGTGCCAGCAGTTCCCCTGCATCGGGAGGGCCGAACACCGGGGAGCTGTTTTTT.

The rearrangement uses TRBV29-1 and TRBJ2-2; D is undetermined. The ends were cut back, 4 bases at V and 5 bases at J, with 14 bases in the middle. The CDR3 is made up of 14 amino acids. Germline V gene data show CDR1 as SQVTM and CDR2 as ANQGSEA. This CDR3 is CSVVFVVGTGELFF. The CDR3 bases are TGCAGCGTTGTGTTCGTGGTGGGGACCGGGGAGCTGTTTTTT.

This clonotype showed up just a few times. The junction shows a germline mismatch at one end, possibly a read error. V gene TRBV7-7 combines with J gene TRBJ1-1; 10 nucleotides line up with TRBD1. The CDR3 sequence is 15 residues long. CDR1 and CDR2 (germline): SSHAT, FNYEAQ (reference sequence). The CDR3, as DNA: TGTGCTAGCAGCCCAATCGGACAGGGGGACACTGAAGCTTTCTTT. As protein: CASSPIGQGDTEAFF.

V gene TRBV4-3 combines with J gene TRBJ2-7; D is unclear. Trimming stripped 0 bases from V and 1 base from J, with 7 bases between. This CDR3 region has 14 residues. Germline V gene lookup returns CDR1 LGHNA and CDR2 YSLEER. CDR3 protein: CASSQEWTSYEQYF. In DNA, the CDR3 is TGCGCCAGCAGCCAAGAGTGGACGTCCTACGAGCAGTACTTC.

The rearrangement uses TRBV20-1 and TRBJ2-7, with a tentative D call TRBD1 (7 bases). V lost 3 bases and J lost 5, with 20 bases in between. Germline CDR1 is DFQATT and CDR2 is SNEGSKA (reference sequence). The CDR3 has 15 amino acids. CDR3: CSASQRAGGNHEQYF. The CDR3 bases are TGCAGTGCTAGCCAACGGGCAGGGGGGAACCACGAGCAGTACTTC.

The V gene is TRBV9, the J gene TRBJ2-1; 9 bases fit TRBD1. Germline assignment: CDR1 SGDLS and CDR2 YYNGEE. V lost 0 bases, J lost 5 bases, and 0 bases stayed unmatched. The CDR3 consists of 14 residues. This CDR3 is CASSVGTGDNEQFF. For the CDR3, the DNA is TGTGCCAGCAGCGTAGGGACAGGGGACAATGAGCAGTTCTTC.